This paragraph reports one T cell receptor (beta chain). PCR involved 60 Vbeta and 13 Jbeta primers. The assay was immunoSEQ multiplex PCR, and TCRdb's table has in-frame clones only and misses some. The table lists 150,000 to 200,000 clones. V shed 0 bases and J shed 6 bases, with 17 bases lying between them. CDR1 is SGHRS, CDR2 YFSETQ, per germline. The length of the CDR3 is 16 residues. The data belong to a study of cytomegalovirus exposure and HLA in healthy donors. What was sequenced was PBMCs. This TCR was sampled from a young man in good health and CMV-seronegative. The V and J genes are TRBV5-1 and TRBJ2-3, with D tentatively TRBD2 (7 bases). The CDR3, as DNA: TGCGCCAGCAGCTTGGATGGGGGGGGGCCAGGGGATACGCAGTATTTT. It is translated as CASSLDGGGPGDTQYF.